A selection of T cell receptor beta chains follows, all from one sample in a study of graft-versus-host responses after intestinal transplantation. The assay was immunoSEQ multiplex PCR, and TCRdb's table has in-frame clones only and misses some. The profile covers approximately 77,000 clones, with about 92% appearing a single time and roughly 0.72% taken by the ten largest. Source: PBMCs, taken 98 days after intestinal transplantation. These receptors were obtained from a human patient who received an intestinal transplant, so some T cells may come from the graft donor. Both conserved end residues are part of each CDR3. Each record gives: V gene, clone size, J gene, D gene, CDR3 protein, CDR3 DNA. D genes are given only for firm matches. Some rows have no size entry. The others give once, few or many, or a class for an expanded clone.

v_gene: TRBV5-1; abundance: -; j_gene: TRBJ1-1; d_gene: -; CDR3aa: CASKSGGLMNTEAFF; CDR3nt: TGCGCCAGCAAGTCCGGAGGGCTAATGAACACTGAAGCTTTCTTT
v_gene: TRBV28; abundance: -; j_gene: TRBJ2-7; d_gene: TRBD2; CDR3aa: CASSMGLSYEQYF; CDR3nt: TGTGCCAGCAGCATGGGACTATCCTACGAGCAGTACTTC
v_gene: TRBV10-3; abundance: few; j_gene: TRBJ1-5; d_gene: -; CDR3aa: CAIDRYQPQHF; CDR3nt: TGTGCCATTGACCGCTATCAGCCCCAGCATTTT
v_gene: TRBV6-5; abundance: -; j_gene: TRBJ2-5; d_gene: TRBD2; CDR3aa: CASSYSSGGAFETQYF; CDR3nt: TGTGCCAGCAGTTACTCTAGCGGGGGGGCGTTCGAGACCCAGTACTTC
v_gene: TRBV7-2; abundance: -; j_gene: TRBJ1-5; d_gene: -; CDR3aa: CASSVNRQSYSNQPQHF; CDR3nt: TGTGCCAGCAGCGTAAATCGACAGAGTTATAGCAATCAGCCCCAGCATTTT
v_gene: TRBV5-6; abundance: once; j_gene: TRBJ2-2; d_gene: -; CDR3aa: CASSPRVEPGELFF; CDR3nt: TGTGCCAGCAGTCCTCGGGTCGAACCCGGGGAGCTGTTTTTT
v_gene: TRBV13; abundance: -; j_gene: TRBJ2-1; d_gene: TRBD2; CDR3aa: CASSERTSGGADEQFF; CDR3nt: TGTGCCAGCAGCGAACGGACTAGCGGGGGGGCCGATGAGCAGTTCTTC
v_gene: TRBV5-4; abundance: -; j_gene: TRBJ2-3; d_gene: -; CDR3aa: CASGHTDGDTQYF; CDR3nt: TGTGCCAGCGGCCACACAGACGGAGATACGCAGTATTTT
v_gene: TRBV30; abundance: -; j_gene: TRBJ1-1; d_gene: TRBD1; CDR3aa: CAWGSGTGGVNTEAFF; CDR3nt: TGTGCCTGGGGGTCAGGGACAGGGGGCGTCAACACTGAAGCTTTCTTT
v_gene: TRBV19; abundance: -; j_gene: TRBJ1-5; d_gene: -; CDR3aa: CAAPFSNQPQHF; CDR3nt: TGTGCCGCCCCGTTTAGCAATCAGCCCCAGCATTTT
v_gene: TRBV6-5; abundance: -; j_gene: TRBJ1-4; d_gene: -; CDR3aa: CASRRGGGEKLFF; CDR3nt: TGTGCCAGCAGGAGGGGAGGGGGGGAAAAACTGTTTTTT
v_gene: TRBV6-1; abundance: -; j_gene: TRBJ1-5; d_gene: TRBD1; CDR3aa: CASSGTGRNQPQHF; CDR3nt: TGTGCCAGCAGTGGGACAGGGCGCAATCAGCCCCAGCATTTT
v_gene: TRBV9; abundance: once; j_gene: TRBJ2-3; d_gene: -; CDR3aa: CASSETGDHYTDTQYF; CDR3nt: TGTGCCAGCAGCGAAACCGGGGACCACTACACAGATACGCAGTATTTT
v_gene: TRBV12-5; abundance: -; j_gene: TRBJ2-1; d_gene: -; CDR3aa: CASGLVHMGEMDEQFF; CDR3nt: TGTGCTAGTGGTTTGGTACATATGGGAGAGATGGATGAGCAGTTCTTC
v_gene: TRBV19; abundance: -; j_gene: TRBJ1-2; d_gene: -; CDR3aa: CASSIPPTRGYTF; CDR3nt: TGTGCCAGTAGTATTCCTCCCACACGTGGCTACACCTTC
v_gene: TRBV19; abundance: -; j_gene: TRBJ2-5; d_gene: TRBD2; CDR3aa: CASSPTKRGGQETQYF; CDR3nt: TGTGCCAGTAGTCCGACTAAGCGGGGGGGACAAGAGACCCAGTACTTC
v_gene: TRBV29-1; abundance: -; j_gene: TRBJ1-2; d_gene: -; CDR3aa: CSVVGLDGYTF; CDR3nt: TGCAGCGTTGTAGGACTTGATGGCTACACCTTC
v_gene: TRBV4-1; abundance: once; j_gene: TRBJ2-3; d_gene: -; CDR3aa: CASSLRPYNTDTQYF; CDR3nt: TGCGCCAGCAGCCTGAGACCCTATAACACAGATACGCAGTATTTT
v_gene: TRBV4-1; abundance: -; j_gene: TRBJ1-1; d_gene: -; CDR3aa: CASSHAGSGTEAFF; CDR3nt: TGCGCCAGCAGCCATGCAGGGAGTGGCACTGAAGCTTTCTTT
v_gene: TRBV4-1; abundance: -; j_gene: TRBJ2-7; d_gene: -; CDR3aa: CASSQGVEAFSYEQYF; CDR3nt: TGCGCCAGCAGCCAAGGTGTAGAGGCGTTCTCCTACGAGCAGTACTTC
v_gene: TRBV6-1; abundance: -; j_gene: TRBJ2-1; d_gene: -; CDR3aa: CASSTPDKIYNEQFF; CDR3nt: TGTGCCAGCAGTACGCCGGACAAGATTTACAATGAGCAGTTCTTC
v_gene: TRBV27; abundance: -; j_gene: TRBJ1-3; d_gene: TRBD1; CDR3aa: CASSQTGGVGNTIYF; CDR3nt: TGTGCCAGCAGCCAGACAGGGGGCGTTGGAAACACCATATATTTT
v_gene: TRBV29-1; abundance: -; j_gene: TRBJ2-3; d_gene: TRBD1; CDR3aa: CSVGKGQHTDTQYF; CDR3nt: TGCAGCGTTGGGAAGGGACAGCACACAGATACGCAGTATTTT
v_gene: TRBV4-1; abundance: -; j_gene: TRBJ1-4; d_gene: -; CDR3aa: CASSQAGATNEKLFF; CDR3nt: TGCGCCAGCAGCCAAGCGGGTGCAACTAATGAAAAACTGTTTTTT
v_gene: TRBV4-1; abundance: -; j_gene: TRBJ2-1; d_gene: TRBD2; CDR3aa: CVSSQGETSGDNEQFF; CDR3nt: TGCGTCAGCAGCCAAGGGGAGACTAGCGGGGACAATGAGCAGTTCTTC
v_gene: TRBV6-4; abundance: -; j_gene: TRBJ2-2; d_gene: TRBD2; CDR3aa: CASSDGTSGNTGELFF; CDR3nt: TGTGCCAGCAGTGATGGGACTAGCGGGAACACCGGGGAGCTGTTTTTT
v_gene: TRBV6-5; abundance: -; j_gene: TRBJ1-2; d_gene: -; CDR3aa: CASSYEEGRHYGYTF; CDR3nt: TGTGCCAGCAGTTACGAAGAGGGAAGGCACTATGGCTACACCTTC
v_gene: TRBV5-6; abundance: -; j_gene: TRBJ2-3; d_gene: -; CDR3aa: CASSLDGTDTQYF; CDR3nt: TGTGCCAGCAGCTTGGACGGCACAGATACGCAGTATTTT
v_gene: TRBV18; abundance: once; j_gene: TRBJ2-1; d_gene: TRBD2; CDR3aa: CASSPQLAGGRIEQFF; CDR3nt: TGTGCCAGCTCACCTCAGCTAGCGGGGGGGCGGATTGAGCAGTTCTTC
v_gene: TRBV6-1; abundance: -; j_gene: TRBJ1-5; d_gene: -; CDR3aa: CASLQGGNQPQHF; CDR3nt: TGTGCCAGCTTACAGGGCGGAAATCAGCCCCAGCATTTT
v_gene: TRBV5-6; abundance: -; j_gene: TRBJ1-1; d_gene: -; CDR3aa: CASSPGRINTEAFF; CDR3nt: TGTGCCAGCAGCCCGGGACGGATAAACACTGAAGCTTTCTTT
v_gene: TRBV27; abundance: once; j_gene: TRBJ2-5; d_gene: -; CDR3aa: CASSWGLQETQYF; CDR3nt: TGTGCCAGCAGTTGGGGATTACAAGAGACCCAGTACTTC
v_gene: TRBV5-6; abundance: few; j_gene: TRBJ1-2; d_gene: -; CDR3aa: CASSLGLQSNYGYTF; CDR3nt: TGTGCCAGCAGCCTTGGCCTACAGTCTAACTATGGCTACACCTTC
v_gene: TRBV6-5; abundance: -; j_gene: TRBJ1-1; d_gene: TRBD1; CDR3aa: CASSSQGRWAEAFF; CDR3nt: TGTGCCAGCAGTTCACAGGGGAGGTGGGCTGAAGCTTTCTTT
v_gene: TRBV5-6; abundance: -; j_gene: TRBJ1-2; d_gene: -; CDR3aa: CASSFLGGYTF; CDR3nt: TGTGCCAGCAGCTTTTTGGGGGGCTACACCTTC
v_gene: TRBV4-3; abundance: -; j_gene: TRBJ2-1; d_gene: TRBD1; CDR3aa: CASSSDRGQYNEQFF; CDR3nt: TGCGCCAGCAGCAGCGACAGGGGGCAATACAATGAGCAGTTCTTC
v_gene: TRBV29-1; abundance: -; j_gene: TRBJ2-3; d_gene: TRBD1; CDR3aa: CSVEDLQDRGNSDTQYF; CDR3nt: TGCAGCGTTGAAGATCTTCAGGACAGGGGGAACTCAGATACGCAGTATTTT
v_gene: TRBV5-4; abundance: once; j_gene: TRBJ1-6; d_gene: -; CDR3aa: CASSAQGHNSPLHF; CDR3nt: TGTGCCAGCAGCGCGCAGGGGCATAATTCACCCCTCCACTTT
v_gene: TRBV7-8; abundance: once; j_gene: TRBJ2-3; d_gene: TRBD2; CDR3aa: CASSPGGLAGWADTQYF; CDR3nt: TGTGCCAGCAGCCCAGGAGGACTAGCGGGATGGGCAGATACGCAGTATTTT
v_gene: TRBV2; abundance: -; j_gene: TRBJ1-2; d_gene: -; CDR3aa: CASKVGLWLDSSFYGYTF; CDR3nt: TGTGCCAGCAAAGTAGGTTTGTGGTTGGACAGTTCTTTCTATGGCTACACCTTC
v_gene: TRBV27; abundance: -; j_gene: TRBJ2-7; d_gene: -; CDR3aa: CATAPGLAEQYF; CDR3nt: TGTGCCACAGCGCCAGGACTGGCCGAGCAGTACTTC
v_gene: TRBV5-5; abundance: -; j_gene: TRBJ1-1; d_gene: -; CDR3aa: CASSWDLTEAFF; CDR3nt: TGTGCCAGCAGCTGGGACTTGACTGAAGCTTTCTTT